What follows are 25 T cell receptor beta chains derived from one specimen sequenced in a study of cytomegalovirus exposure and HLA in healthy donors (dated by TCRdb to about 2017). The library was made by the immunoSEQ multiplex PCR assay. A mixture of 60 forward primers for TCR Vbeta segments and 13 reverse primers for TCR Jbeta segments was used in the multiplex PCR. Not all clones reach the TCRdb copy of this immuneACCESS table, which keeps in-frame sequences only. Checked studies attribute under half of the gap to unresolved V genes and leave the rest unexplained. The table of this sample itemizes approximately 50,000 clones. The top ten constitute roughly a sixth of the sample. Sequencing input: PBMCs. The receptor source for this set is a male donor in good health and CMV-seronegative.

CDR3 sequence: CASSPLGVDRARTEAFF. DNA of the CDR3: TGTGCCAGCTCACCATTGGGGGTCGACAGGGCAAGAACTGAAGCTTTCTTT. The rearrangement links TRBV18 to TRBJ1-1, with 7 nucleotides matching TRBD1. This CDR3 region has 17 residues. CDR1 KGHSH and CDR2 LQKENI come from the germline V gene. The trim removed 2 bases at V and 5 bases at J, leaving 14 bases unmatched.

With respect to this clone: The germline gene is not matched at one end of the junction; a read error may be the cause. The chain recombines TRBV5-4 with TRBJ1-2; maybe TRBD1 (5 bases). This CDR3 is built from 14 residues. Germline-derived CDR1 and CDR2 are SGHNT and YYREEE (reference sequence). CDR3 in amino acids: CASSLAGGDDGYAF. CDR3 DNA sequence: TGTGCCAGCAGCTTGGCCGGAGGGGACGACGGCTACGCCTTC.

The chain couples TRBV19 to TRBJ1-5; 7 nucleotides agree with TRBD1. The V and J ends lost 6 bases and 1 base, in that order; junction bases with no gene match: 6. This CDR3 spans 15 amino acids. Germline CDR1 and CDR2: LNHDA and SQIVND (reference sequence). CDR3 protein: CASSWTGVSNQPQHF. The CDR3 DNA follows: TGTGCCAGTAGCTGGACAGGAGTAAGCAATCAGCCCCAGCATTTT.

This chain uses TRBV7-9 with TRBJ1-1; D is perhaps TRBD1 (6 bases). V lost 5 bases, J lost 1 base, and 14 bases lay in between. This CDR3 has 15 amino acids. Germline CDR1 is SEHNR and CDR2 is FQNEAQ (reference sequence). This chain's CDR3 is CASSVMGRGNTEAFF. CDR3 bases: TGTGCCAGCAGCGTAATGGGCAGGGGGAACACTGAAGCTTTCTTT.

The chain carries TRBV4-3 and TRBJ2-7; 13 nucleotides align to TRBD2. The junction had 6 bases not matched to a gene; V was cut back by 1 base and J by 3 bases. The germline V gene has CDR1 LGHNA and CDR2 YSLEER. The CDR3 is 17 residues long. Here the CDR3 reads CASSQVGLAGQRYEQYF. The CDR3 nucleotides are TGCGCCAGCAGCCAAGTGGGACTAGCGGGGCAGCGCTACGAGCAGTACTTC.

The chain joins TRBV15 to TRBJ2-7; D may be TRBD1 (5 bases). V was cut by 1 base and J by 2 bases, with 9 bases left in between. The CDR3 loop spans 14 amino acids. Per the germline V gene, CDR1 is LNHNV and CDR2 is YYDKDF (reference sequence). CDR3 coding DNA: TGTGCCACCAGCAGAGGTCCCAGGGCCTACGAGCAGTACTTC. As protein: CATSRGPRAYEQYF.

The rearrangement joins TRBV29-1 to TRBJ1-2; no reliable D call. The V gene lost 1 base and the J gene lost 2 bases, with 14 bases spanning the gap. CDR1 and CDR2 (germline): SQVTM, ANQGSEA. This CDR3 spans 15 amino acids. The CDR3 reads CSVEVKAGGNYGYTF. The CDR3 nucleotides are TGCAGCGTTGAAGTGAAGGCAGGCGGGAACTATGGCTACACCTTC.

This sequence joins TRBV30 and TRBJ1-4; D gene uncertain. Trimming pared 1 base from V and 8 bases from J, leaving 8 bases between. The CDR3 loop spans 12 amino acids. Germline CDR1 GTSNPN, CDR2 SVGIG (reference sequence). CDR3 DNA: TGTGCCTGGAGTGGGGCCATCGAAAAACTGTTTTTT. It codes for CAWSGAIEKLFF.

The rearrangement joins TRBV6-5 to TRBJ2-7; 7 positions agree with TRBD1. This CDR3 has 14 residues. CDR1 MNHEY and CDR2 SVGAGI come from the germline V gene. V lost 5 bases and J lost 3; bases outside the gene matches: 7. The CDR3 DNA sequence: TGTGCCAGCAGTGAAGTAGGGACAGTCTACGAGCAGTACTTC. This gives the protein CASSEVGTVYEQYF.

The V call is TRBV19, the J call TRBJ1-2, with 9 bases matching TRBD1. This CDR3 has 14 residues. The V gene end was trimmed by 5 bases and the J gene end by 8 bases; junction bases not matched to a gene: 9. CDR1 and CDR2 (germline): LNHDA, SQIVND (reference sequence). The CDR3 sequence: CASSWDREAQGYTF. CDR3 DNA sequence: TGTGCCAGTAGTTGGGACAGGGAGGCTCAAGGCTACACCTTC.

The chain couples TRBV5-1 to TRBJ2-7; D possibly corresponds to TRBD1 (6 bases). V gave up 2 bases and J gave up 1 base, with 13 bases separating them. CDR1 is SGHRS, CDR2 YFSETQ, per germline. This CDR3 is built from 15 residues. The CDR3 protein is CASSFTGLRSYEQYF. The CDR3 region has the DNA TGCGCCAGCAGCTTCACAGGGCTACGATCCTACGAGCAGTACTTC.

This chain joins TRBV30 and TRBJ2-2; 8 nucleotides match TRBD1. CDR3 length: 14 residues. Germline CDR1 reads GTSNPN; CDR2 reads SVGIG (reference sequence). The J segment lost 0 bases and the V segment lost 6 bases, leaving 3 bases of the junction unmatched. CDR3 nucleotides: TGTGCCTGTAGGGGACAGGCGAACACCGGGGAGCTGTTTTTT. Translated: CACRGQANTGELFF.

V and J are TRBV5-1 and TRBJ1-2, with 8 bases fitting TRBD1. The CDR3 totals 15 residues. Germline lookup yields CDR1 SGHRS and CDR2 YFSETQ. Losses at the gene ends were 0 bases for V and 6 bases for J; bases not matched to a gene: 7. CDR3: CASSLAGQDFHGYTF. The DNA for the CDR3 is TGCGCCAGCAGCTTGGCGGGACAGGACTTCCATGGCTACACCTTC.

This chain connects TRBV29-1 to TRBJ2-1; 14 positions match TRBD2. CDR3 length equals 15 residues. The V gene end was trimmed by 6 bases and the J gene end by 1 base; junction bases not matched to a gene: 2. Germline loops: CDR1 SQVTM, CDR2 ANQGSEA. This chain's CDR3 is CSVRTSGGSYNEQFF. CDR3 nucleotide sequence: TGCAGCGTGCGGACTAGCGGGGGGTCCTACAATGAGCAGTTCTTC.

The V call is TRBV6-5, the J call TRBJ1-2; possibly TRBD1 for D (6 bases). The V and J ends lost 11 bases and 8 bases respectively, with 15 bases between them. Germline V gene data show CDR1 as MNHEY and CDR2 as SVGAGI. The CDR3 runs to 11 residues. The CDR3 bases are TGTGCCGCGGGGGGCGCAGGGGGCTACACCTTC. It codes for CAAGGAGGYTF.

This chain links TRBV19 with TRBJ1-5; possible D gene TRBD1, 5 bases. CDR1 LNHDA and CDR2 SQIVND come from the germline V gene (reference sequence). Trimming shortened V by 4 bases and J by 2 bases, and 15 bases separated the two germline ends. The CDR3 covers 16 residues. The DNA for the CDR3 is TGTGCCAGTAGTAAGGGGCCCAGGGCTGGCAATCAGCCCCAGCATTTT. It encodes CASSKGPRAGNQPQHF.

The V and J genes are TRBV4-3 and TRBJ1-1; possible D gene TRBD1, 5 bases. The germline V gene has CDR1 LGHNA and CDR2 YSLEER. This CDR3 has 16 residues. Deletions cut 2 bases from V and 0 bases from J, with 13 bases between. DNA for the CDR3: TGCGCCAGCAGCCAACCTGAGAAAGGGGTGAACACTGAAGCTTTCTTT. Translating gives CASSQPEKGVNTEAFF.

The chain couples TRBV6-6 to TRBJ1-2, with 7 bases aligning to TRBD1. Germline V gene lookup returns CDR1 MNHNY and CDR2 SVGAGI (reference sequence). There are 13 residues in the CDR3. Trimming at V came to 5 bases and at J to 12 bases, leaving 12 bases not matched to a gene. In nucleotides, the CDR3 is TGTGCCAGCAGTGATTCAGGGGGTTTCGACAACACCTTC. It encodes CASSDSGGFDNTF.

The chain couples TRBV30 to TRBJ1-5, with D perhaps matching TRBD1 (5 bases). V was shortened by 0 bases and J by 2 bases, with 8 bases between the two germline ends. The CDR3 totals 14 residues. CDR1 is GTSNPN and CDR2 is SVGIG in the germline V gene (reference sequence). CDR3 DNA: TGTGCCTGGAGTGTAAAACAGGGCAATCAGCCCCAGCATTTT. It is translated as CAWSVKQGNQPQHF.

This chain joins TRBV6-4 and TRBJ1-1; D possibly corresponds to TRBD1 (5 bases). The CDR3 has 13 amino acids. Germline loops: CDR1 MRHNA, CDR2 SNTAGT. The ends were cut back, 6 bases at V and 3 bases at J, with 11 bases in the middle. The CDR3 is CASRTEQYTEAFF. CDR3 sequence (DNA): TGTGCCAGCAGGACAGAACAATACACTGAAGCTTTCTTT.

This chain links TRBV19 with TRBJ1-1; 8 bases are a match to TRBD1. Germline CDR1 and CDR2: LNHDA and SQIVND (reference sequence). V was pared by 3 bases and J by 5 bases, with 5 bases of the junction left unmatched. The CDR3 spans 14 residues. DNA of the CDR3: TGTGCCAGTAGTATTGACAGGGGCGATACTGAAGCTTTCTTT. It translates to CASSIDRGDTEAFF. Together with reference TRBV19 and TRBJ1-1, the CDR3 gives the full variable domain: DGGITQSPKYLFRKEGQNVTLSCEQNLNHDAMYWYRQDPGQGLRLIYYSQIVNDFQKGDIAEGYSVSREKKESFPLTVTSAQKNPTAFYLCASSIDRGDTEAFFGQGTRLTVV.

This rearrangement joins TRBV30 to TRBJ1-6; 7 nucleotides line up with TRBD1. Germline V gene lookup returns CDR1 GTSNPN and CDR2 SVGIG (reference sequence). The CDR3 loop spans 13 amino acids. The CDR3 DNA reads as TGTGCGTTCCGGGACAGTCATAATTCACCCCTCCACTTT. Protein sequence: CAFRDSHNSPLHF. The entire variable domain, with the rest obtained from reference TRBV30 and TRBJ1-6, is as follows: SQTIHQWPATLVQPVGSPLSLECTVEGTSNPNLYWYRQAAGRGLQLLFYSVGIGQISSEVPQNLSASRPQDRQFILSSKKLLLSDSGFYLCAFRDSHNSPLHFGNGTRLTVT.

The V gene is TRBV7-2, the J gene TRBJ2-6; maybe TRBD1 (5 bases). CDR3 length: 16 residues. Germline V gene data show CDR1 as SGHTA and CDR2 as FQGNSA. Trimming took 1 base from V and 0 from J, leaving 7 bases between them. CDR3 nucleotides: TGTGCCAGCAGCTTAGGACAGCACTCTGGGGCCAACGTCCTGACTTTC. Translated: CASSLGQHSGANVLTF. Using reference TRBV7-2 and TRBJ2-6 for the parts outside the CDR3, the full variable domain is GAGVSQSPSNKVTEKGKDVELRCDPISGHTALYWYRQSLGQGLEFLIYFQGNSAPDKSGLPSDRFSAERTGGSVSTLTIQRTQQEDSAVYLCASSLGQHSGANVLTFGAGSRLTVL.

V is TRBV5-8 and J is TRBJ1-1, with D perhaps TRBD1 (6 bases). Trimming left V 1 base short and J 0 bases short, with 16 bases between. CDR1 SGHTS and CDR2 YDEGEE come from the germline V gene. CDR3 length: 17 amino acids. The CDR3 spells CASSLLPRGRMNTEAFF. CDR3 DNA: TGTGCCAGCAGCTTGTTGCCCAGGGGCCGGATGAACACTGAAGCTTTCTTT.

The CDR3 DNA follows: TGTGCCAGTAGTATTCGGGAGTCCTGGGAGCGATACGGAAACACCATATATTTT. Protein: CASSIRESWERYGNTIYF. V usage is TRBV19 and J usage is TRBJ1-3, with unresolved D. The V end was cut by 3 bases, the J end by 4 bases, with 22 bases between. In germline, CDR1 is LNHDA, CDR2 SQIVND (reference sequence). The CDR3 has 18 amino acids.